This T cell receptor beta chain was identified during a study of CD8+CD57+ T cells in acquired aplastic anemia. Many counts were recorded for this clonotype. The ends were cut back, 3 bases at V and 4 bases at J, with 7 bases in the middle. The CDR3 covers 13 residues. Per germline, CDR1 MNHNS and CDR2 SASEGT. According to the study, genomic DNA was the template for TCR beta VDJ and CDR3 profiling. TCRdb processed the reads anew with MiXCR; each CDR3 protein has one entry. The table includes approximately 190,000 distinct CDR3 sequences, less than 65% detected once. The V and J genes are TRBV6-1 and TRBJ1-5; D may be TRBD1 (5 bases). Sequencing input: sorted CD4+, CD8+, or CD8+CD57+ T cells (not recorded which) from PBMCs. The TCR was taken from a human donor with severe aplastic anemia or a healthy control (not recorded which). The CDR3 region is CASSDWGNQPQHF. CDR3 DNA: TGTGCCAGCAGTGATTGGGGGAATCAGCCCCAGCATTTT.